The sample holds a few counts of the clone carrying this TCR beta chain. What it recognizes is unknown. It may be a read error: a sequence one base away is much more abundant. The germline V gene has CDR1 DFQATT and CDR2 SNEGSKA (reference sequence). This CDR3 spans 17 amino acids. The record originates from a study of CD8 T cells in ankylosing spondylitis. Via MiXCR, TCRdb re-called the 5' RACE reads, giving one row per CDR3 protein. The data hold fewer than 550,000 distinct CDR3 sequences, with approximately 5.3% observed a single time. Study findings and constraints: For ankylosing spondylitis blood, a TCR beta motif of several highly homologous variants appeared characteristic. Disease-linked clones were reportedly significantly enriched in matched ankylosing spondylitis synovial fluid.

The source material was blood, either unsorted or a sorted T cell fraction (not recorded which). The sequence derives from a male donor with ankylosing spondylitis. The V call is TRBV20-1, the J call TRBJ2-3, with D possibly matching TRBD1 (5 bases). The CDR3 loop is CCARDYGRQGSTDTQYF. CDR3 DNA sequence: TGCTGTGCTAGAGATTACGGAAGGCAGGGAAGCACAGATACGCAGTATTTT.